Below are 20 T cell receptor beta chains sequenced from a single sample in a study of cytomegalovirus exposure and HLA in healthy donors. Clones were sequenced by immunoSEQ multiplex PCR, and TCRdb holds only the in-frame ones, with some missing. Of approximately 82,000 clones listed, approximately 95% are singletons. Sequenced input: PBMCs. These receptors were obtained from a woman between 18 and 29 years old in good health and CMV-seronegative.

The V call is TRBV11-2, the J call TRBJ2-5, with 10 bases fitting TRBD1. The trim removed 4 bases at V and 9 bases at J, leaving 8 bases unmatched. Germline V CDR1 and CDR2: SGHAT, FQNNGV. CDR3 length equals 14 residues. In DNA, the CDR3 is TGTGCCAGCAGCTCCCGGGACAGGGGAAGTGCCCAGTACTTC. Residues: CASSSRDRGSAQYF.

V usage is TRBV18 and J usage is TRBJ2-2; TRBD2 aligns across 8 bases. CDR3 length: 16 amino acids. Germline lookup yields CDR1 KGHSH and CDR2 LQKENI. V was clipped by 3 bases and J by 6 bases; unmatched bases: 9. The CDR3 sequence: CASSPLAGTPAGELFF. The CDR3 DNA is TGTGCCAGCTCACCTCTAGCGGGTACACCCGCCGGGGAGCTGTTTTTT.

The chain links TRBV5-1 to TRBJ2-1; possible D gene TRBD2, 6 bases. Trimming took 4 bases from V and 9 from J, leaving 14 bases between them. The CDR3 extends over 13 amino acids. The germline V gene encodes CDR1 SGHRS and CDR2 YFSETQ. The CDR3 nucleotides read TGCGCCAGCAGCCAAGGAGGGGTGGGTGAGCAGTTCTTC. This codes for CASSQGGVGEQFF.

The sample holds a few counts of this clone. V and J are TRBV6-1 and TRBJ1-5; 10 positions agree with TRBD1. V was clipped by 4 bases and J by 0 bases; unmatched bases: 3. The CDR3 has 16 residues. The germline V gene has CDR1 MNHNS and CDR2 SASEGT. The CDR3 DNA sequence: TGTGCCAGCAGTGCCGGGACAGGGGATAGCAATCAGCCCCAGCATTTT. As protein: CASSAGTGDSNQPQHF.

This chain connects TRBV9 to TRBJ2-1; tentatively, D is TRBD2 (6 bases). Germline assignment: CDR1 SGDLS and CDR2 YYNGEE. There are 16 residues in the CDR3. V was clipped by 0 bases and J by 2 bases, with 12 bases between them. In DNA, the CDR3 is TGTGCCAGCAGCGTAGACAACGGAGGGACCTACAATGAGCAGTTCTTC. Its translation is CASSVDNGGTYNEQFF.

V is TRBV19 and J is TRBJ2-2; TRBD2 agrees at 10 bases. Germline V gene data show CDR1 as LNHDA and CDR2 as SQIVND (reference sequence). The CDR3 runs 17 residues. V shed 7 bases, J shed 1 base, and the junction held 9 bases outside the gene matches. The CDR3 reads CASMNLAGVMNTGELFF. The CDR3 bases are TGTGCCAGTATGAACCTAGCGGGGGTCATGAACACCGGGGAGCTGTTTTTT.

The chain links TRBV4-3 to TRBJ2-7; 9 nucleotides align to TRBD2. Looked up from germline, CDR1 is LGHNA and CDR2 is YSLEER. Trimming removed 0 bases from V and 3 bases from J; junction bases left unmatched: 0. The CDR3 loop spans 14 amino acids. CDR3 in amino acids: CASSQERGGYEQYF. As DNA, the CDR3 is TGCGCCAGCAGCCAAGAGCGGGGGGGCTACGAGCAGTACTTC.

The chain recombines TRBV29-1 with TRBJ2-1; D call uncertain. V lost 6 bases to trimming and J lost 0 bases, with 12 bases between them. The germline CDR1 and CDR2 sequences are SQVTM and ANQGSEA. This CDR3 is built from 14 residues. The CDR3 region has the DNA TGCAGCGTCACGACGCGGAGCTCCTACAATGAGCAGTTCTTC. It codes for CSVTTRSSYNEQFF.

The chain has TRBV6-5 and TRBJ1-1, with D tentatively TRBD1 (6 bases). This CDR3 contains 11 residues. The ends were cut back, 6 bases at V and 5 bases at J, with 7 bases in the middle. CDR1 and CDR2 from the germline V gene are MNHEY and SVGAGI. The CDR3 protein is CASSQGTEAFF. The CDR3 DNA follows: TGTGCCAGCAGCCAGGGGACTGAAGCTTTCTTT.

CDR3 DNA sequence: TGCGCCAGCAGTCAGAGGCAGTTTCAATTAGGGGACACTGAAGCTTTCTTT. Its protein is CASSQRQFQLGDTEAFF. The V and J genes are TRBV23-1 and TRBJ1-1; D possibly corresponds to TRBD1 (5 bases). TRBV23-1 is annotated as an ORF whose role is uncertain. Between the trimmed V and J ends, which lost 3 bases and 3 bases, there was a span of 20 bases. The CDR3 contains 17 residues.

The rearrangement uses TRBV9 and TRBJ2-1; 7 bases align to TRBD2. The V gene end was trimmed by 5 bases and the J gene end by 2 bases; junction bases not matched to a gene: 4. Germline lookup yields CDR1 SGDLS and CDR2 YYNGEE. The CDR3 is 14 residues long. The CDR3 region has the DNA TGTGCCAGCAGGTCGACTAGCACCTACAATGAGCAGTTCTTC. It codes for CASRSTSTYNEQFF.

The CDR3 nucleotides are TGTGCCAGCAGCTTAGGGGCAAATCAGCCCCAGCATTTT. Translating gives CASSLGANQPQHF. The chain carries TRBV7-2 and TRBJ1-5; unclear D gene. The CDR3 has 13 amino acids. Germline loops: CDR1 SGHTA, CDR2 FQGNSA. V shed 1 base and J shed 4 bases, with 5 bases lying between them.

CDR3 DNA: TGTGCCAGCAGCCGGGGACTAGCGGGCAGGTACAATGAGCAGTTCTTC. It specifies CASSRGLAGRYNEQFF. This chain connects TRBV7-2 to TRBJ2-1; 12 nucleotides agree with TRBD2. Germline V lookup: CDR1 SGHTA, CDR2 FQGNSA. Trimming took 5 bases from V and 4 from J; bases not matched to a gene: 6. The CDR3 extends over 16 amino acids.

This CDR3 is CASSFRTGRGEKLFF. CDR3 in DNA: TGTGCCAGCAGCTTCCGGACAGGGAGAGGGGAAAAACTGTTTTTT. The chain carries TRBV7-9 and TRBJ1-4; 8 bases are a match to TRBD1. With 3 bases clipped from V and 8 bases from J, the junction kept 8 bases outside the gene matches. Per the germline V gene, CDR1 is SEHNR and CDR2 is FQNEAQ (reference sequence). The CDR3 is made up of 15 amino acids.

With respect to this clone: The junction departs from the called germline gene at one end, perhaps through a read error. V gene TRBV7-9 combines with J gene TRBJ2-7, with 8 positions matching TRBD1. Germline V gives CDR1 SEHNR, CDR2 FQNEAQ (reference sequence). The CDR3 contains 17 residues. The CDR3 DNA reads as TGTGCCAGCAGCTTACCAGGGGGCAGGGTGTTCTCCCACGAGCAGTACTTC. This codes for CASSLPGGRVFSHEQYF.

This sequence joins TRBV10-2 and TRBJ1-1; D gene ambiguous. V was trimmed by 6 bases and J by 1 base, leaving 9 bases between them. CDR1 and CDR2 (germline): WSHSY, SAAADI. The CDR3 has 13 residues. The CDR3 region has the DNA TGCGCCAGCAGCCGACGGGAGAACACTGAAGCTTTCTTT. This encodes CASSRRENTEAFF.

The gene calls are TRBV27 and TRBJ2-7; 9 bases are a match to TRBD1. V gave up 5 bases and J gave up 3 bases; unmatched junction bases: 5. The CDR3 length is 14 residues. The germline V gene encodes CDR1 MNHEY and CDR2 SMNVEV (reference sequence). Here the CDR3 reads CASSGGQGIYEQYF. The CDR3 DNA reads TGTGCCAGCAGTGGTGGACAGGGGATCTACGAGCAGTACTTC.

Concerning this clone: An end of the junction differs from the germline gene, which may be a read error. V is TRBV2 and J is TRBJ2-4, with TRBD2 as a possible D gene (8 bases). This CDR3 contains 11 residues. The germline CDR1 and CDR2 sequences are SNHLY and FYNNEI. The CDR3 reads CASSREGAQNF. Written as DNA, the CDR3 is TGTGCCAGCAGTCGGGAGGGGGCCCAGAACTTC.

This rearrangement joins TRBV14 to TRBJ2-1; 7 positions agree with TRBD1. CDR1 SGHDN and CDR2 FVKESK come from the germline V gene. The CDR3 length is 13 residues. Trimming removed 0 bases from V and 9 bases from J; junction bases left unmatched: 2. The CDR3 protein is CASSQEGGGEQFF. DNA for the CDR3: TGTGCCAGCAGCCAAGAAGGGGGCGGTGAGCAGTTCTTC. The variable domain in full, with the rest retrieved from reference TRBV14 and TRBJ2-1, is EAGVTQFPSHSVIEKGQTVTLRCDPISGHDNLYWYRRVMGKEIKFLLHFVKESKQDESGMPNNRFLAERTGGTYSTLKVQPAELEDSGVYFCASSQEGGGEQFFGPGTRLTVL.

CDR3 protein: CATLGQGKGGNQPQHF. The CDR3 DNA reads as TGTGCCACCCTGGGACAGGGTAAGGGTGGCAATCAGCCCCAGCATTTT. The rearrangement links TRBV10-3 to TRBJ1-5, with 9 bases lining up with TRBD1. The CDR3 consists of 16 residues. V shed 10 bases, J shed 2 bases, and the junction held 12 bases outside the gene matches. In germline, CDR1 is ENHRY, CDR2 SYGVKD.